This T cell receptor beta chain derives from a study of shared clonotypes between healthy human individuals. Study-level findings and limits: Inspection by rarefaction showed sorted-subset sequencing to be incomplete despite large depth. Among several donors, around 5% of naive CD4 clonotypes were found in common.

J lost 4 bases, V lost 4 bases, and 5 bases had no gene match. Germline V gives CDR1 SEHNR, CDR2 FQNEAQ (reference sequence). CDR3 length: 15 residues. Concerning this clone itself: Its cognate antigen is unknown.

The assay was immunoSEQ multiplex PCR, and TCRdb's table has in-frame clones only and misses some. The sample records more than 550,000 clones, over 60% being singletons. Sequences were obtained from memory CD4+ T cells sorted from blood. Subset described: CD45RA-negative fraction. The gene calls are TRBV7-9 and TRBJ2-2; 8 nucleotides align to TRBD1. The source of this sequence is a woman in her twenties or thirties in good health. CDR3 residues: CASSSDRGATGELFF. The CDR3 nucleotides read TGTGCCAGCAGCTCCGACAGGGGAGCCACCGGGGAGCTGTTTTTT.